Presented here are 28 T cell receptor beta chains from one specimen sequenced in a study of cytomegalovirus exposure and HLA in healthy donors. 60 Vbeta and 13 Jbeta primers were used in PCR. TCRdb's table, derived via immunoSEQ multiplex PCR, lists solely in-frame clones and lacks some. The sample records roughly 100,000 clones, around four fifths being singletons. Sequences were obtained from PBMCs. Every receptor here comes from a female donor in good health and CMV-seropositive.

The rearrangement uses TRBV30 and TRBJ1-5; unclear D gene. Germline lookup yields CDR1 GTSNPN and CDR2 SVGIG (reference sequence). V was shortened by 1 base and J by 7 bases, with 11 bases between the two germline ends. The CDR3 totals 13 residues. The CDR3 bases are TGTGCCTGGAGTGACGGACTCACACAGCCCCAGCATTTT. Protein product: CAWSDGLTQPQHF.

The CDR3 DNA sequence: TGCGCCAGCAACAGGGGCGAAAACTACGAGCAGTACTTC. Protein sequence: CASNRGENYEQYF. The V call is TRBV10-2, the J call TRBJ2-7; 7 bases agree with TRBD1. J gave up 3 bases and V 7 bases, and 6 bases lay outside the gene matches. Germline loops: CDR1 WSHSY, CDR2 SAAADI. The CDR3 loop spans 13 amino acids.

CDR3: CASSRTGTGIRNEQFF. The CDR3 bases are TGCGCCAGCAGCCGCACCGGGACAGGGATAAGAAATGAGCAGTTCTTC. The V call is TRBV4-1, the J call TRBJ2-1; TRBD1 matches 9 bases. The CDR3 is 16 residues long. V lost 4 bases and J lost 7; bases outside the gene matches: 11. CDR1 and CDR2 from the germline V gene are MGHRA and YSYEKL.

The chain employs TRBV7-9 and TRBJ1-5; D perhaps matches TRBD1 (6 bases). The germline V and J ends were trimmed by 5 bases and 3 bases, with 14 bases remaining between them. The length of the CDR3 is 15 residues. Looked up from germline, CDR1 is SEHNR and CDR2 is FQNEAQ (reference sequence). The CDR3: CASSNRDEVNQPQHF. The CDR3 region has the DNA TGTGCCAGCAGCAACAGGGACGAGGTCAATCAGCCCCAGCATTTT.

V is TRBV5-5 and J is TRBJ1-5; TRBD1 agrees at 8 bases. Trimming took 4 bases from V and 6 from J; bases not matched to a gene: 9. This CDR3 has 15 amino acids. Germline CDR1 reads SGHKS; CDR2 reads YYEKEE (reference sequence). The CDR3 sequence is CASSPRQGTGQPQHF. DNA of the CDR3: TGTGCCAGCAGCCCCCGACAGGGGACGGGTCAGCCCCAGCATTTT.

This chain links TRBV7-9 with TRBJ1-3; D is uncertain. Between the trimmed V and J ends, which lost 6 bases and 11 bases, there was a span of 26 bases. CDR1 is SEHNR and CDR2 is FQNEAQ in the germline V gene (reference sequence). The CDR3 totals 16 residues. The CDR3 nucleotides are TGTGCCAGCAGTATAGGTGGGCGAACCCCCCCTCCCGCCATATATTTT. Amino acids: CASSIGGRTPPPAIYF.

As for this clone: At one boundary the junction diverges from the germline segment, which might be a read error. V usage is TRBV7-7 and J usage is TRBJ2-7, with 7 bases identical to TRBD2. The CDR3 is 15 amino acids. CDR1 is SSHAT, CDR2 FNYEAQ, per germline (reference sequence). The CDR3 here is CASSRIAGPLYEQYF. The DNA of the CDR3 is TGTGCTAGCAGCCGTATAGCGGGCCCCCTCTACGAGCAGTACTTC.

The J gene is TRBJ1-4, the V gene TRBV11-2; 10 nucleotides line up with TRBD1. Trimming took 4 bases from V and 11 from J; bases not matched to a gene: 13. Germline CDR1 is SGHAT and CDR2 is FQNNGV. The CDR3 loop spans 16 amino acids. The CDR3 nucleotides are TGTGCCAGCAGCTCGGAGCTTATGGGACAGGGGTATAAACTGTTTTTT. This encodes CASSSELMGQGYKLFF.

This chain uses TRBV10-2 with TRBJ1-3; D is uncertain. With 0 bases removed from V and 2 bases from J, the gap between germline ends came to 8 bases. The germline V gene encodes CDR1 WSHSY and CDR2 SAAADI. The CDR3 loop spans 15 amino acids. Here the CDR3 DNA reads TGCGCCAGCAGTGAGTCGGGAGGGACTGGAAACACCATATATTTT. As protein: CASSESGGTGNTIYF.

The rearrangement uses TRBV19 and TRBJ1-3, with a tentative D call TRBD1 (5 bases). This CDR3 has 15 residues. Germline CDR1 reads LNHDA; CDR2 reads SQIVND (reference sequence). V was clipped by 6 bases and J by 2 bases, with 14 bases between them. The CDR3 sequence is CASRPRGVAGNTIYF. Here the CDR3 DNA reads TGTGCCAGTAGACCTAGGGGCGTAGCTGGAAACACCATATATTTT.

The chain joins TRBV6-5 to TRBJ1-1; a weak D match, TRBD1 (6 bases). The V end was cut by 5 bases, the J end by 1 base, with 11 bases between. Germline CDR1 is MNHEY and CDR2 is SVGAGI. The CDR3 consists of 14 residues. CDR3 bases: TGTGCCAGCAGTGACGGACAGAAGAACACTGAAGCTTTCTTT. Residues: CASSDGQKNTEAFF.

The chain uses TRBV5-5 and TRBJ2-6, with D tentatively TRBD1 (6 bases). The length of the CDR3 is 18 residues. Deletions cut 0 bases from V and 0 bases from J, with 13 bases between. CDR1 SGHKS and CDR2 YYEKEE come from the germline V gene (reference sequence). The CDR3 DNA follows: TGTGCCAGCAGCTTGGTTGGGGGCCCCAGCTCTGGGGCCAACGTCCTGACTTTC. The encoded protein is CASSLVGGPSSGANVLTF.

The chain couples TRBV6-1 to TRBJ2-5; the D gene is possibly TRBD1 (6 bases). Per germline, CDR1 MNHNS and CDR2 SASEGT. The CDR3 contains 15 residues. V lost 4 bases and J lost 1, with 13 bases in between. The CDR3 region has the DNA TGTGCCAGCAGTGGTACAGGGAGAATCCAAGAGACCCAGTACTTC. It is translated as CASSGTGRIQETQYF.

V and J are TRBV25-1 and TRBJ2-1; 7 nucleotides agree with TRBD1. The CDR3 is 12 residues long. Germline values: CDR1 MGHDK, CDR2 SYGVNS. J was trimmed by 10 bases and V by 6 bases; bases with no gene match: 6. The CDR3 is CASSVHRGEQFF. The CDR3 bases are TGTGCCAGCAGCGTTCACAGGGGCGAGCAGTTCTTC.

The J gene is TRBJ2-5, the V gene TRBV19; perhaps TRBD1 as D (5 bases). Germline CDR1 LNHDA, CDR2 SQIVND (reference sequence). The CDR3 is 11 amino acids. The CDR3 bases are TGTGCGACAGTTCAACAAGAGACCCAGTACTTC. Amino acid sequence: CATVQQETQYF.

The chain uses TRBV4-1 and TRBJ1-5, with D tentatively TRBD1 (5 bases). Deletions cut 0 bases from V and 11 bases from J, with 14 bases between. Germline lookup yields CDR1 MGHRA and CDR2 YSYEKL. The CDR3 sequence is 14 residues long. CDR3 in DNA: TGCGCCAGCAGCCAAGATCGCTCTGGGGGGACCCAGCATTTT. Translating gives CASSQDRSGGTQHF.

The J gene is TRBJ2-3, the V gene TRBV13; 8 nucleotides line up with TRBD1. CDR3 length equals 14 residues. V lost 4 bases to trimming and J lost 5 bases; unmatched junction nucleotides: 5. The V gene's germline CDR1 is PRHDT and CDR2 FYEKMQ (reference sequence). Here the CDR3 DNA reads TGTGCCAGCAGCTCGCGCGGACAGGGAGATACGCAGTATTTT. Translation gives CASSSRGQGDTQYF. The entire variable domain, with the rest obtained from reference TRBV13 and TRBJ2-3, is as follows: AAGVIQSPRHLIKEKRETATLKCYPIPRHDTVYWYQQGPGQDPQFLISFYEKMQSDKGSIPDRFSAQQFSDYHSELNMSSLELGDSALYFCASSSRGQGDTQYFGPGTRLTVL.

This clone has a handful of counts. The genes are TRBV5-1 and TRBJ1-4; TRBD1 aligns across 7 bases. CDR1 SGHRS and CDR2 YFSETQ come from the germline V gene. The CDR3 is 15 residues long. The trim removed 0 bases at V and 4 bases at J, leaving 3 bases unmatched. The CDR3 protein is CASSLGAGGNEKLFF. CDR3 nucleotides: TGCGCCAGCAGCTTGGGGGCAGGGGGTAATGAAAAACTGTTTTTT.

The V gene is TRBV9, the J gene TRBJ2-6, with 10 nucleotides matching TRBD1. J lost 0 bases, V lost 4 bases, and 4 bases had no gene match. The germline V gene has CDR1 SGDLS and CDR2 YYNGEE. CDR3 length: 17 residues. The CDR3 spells CASSRDRGHSGANVLTF. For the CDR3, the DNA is TGTGCCAGCAGCAGGGACAGGGGCCACTCTGGGGCCAACGTCCTGACTTTC.

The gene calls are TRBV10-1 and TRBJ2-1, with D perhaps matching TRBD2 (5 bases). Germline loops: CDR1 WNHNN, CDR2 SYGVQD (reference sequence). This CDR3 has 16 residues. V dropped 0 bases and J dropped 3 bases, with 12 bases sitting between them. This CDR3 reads CASSESGRSSYNEQFF. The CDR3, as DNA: TGCGCCAGCAGTGAGTCGGGGAGAAGTAGCTACAATGAGCAGTTCTTC.

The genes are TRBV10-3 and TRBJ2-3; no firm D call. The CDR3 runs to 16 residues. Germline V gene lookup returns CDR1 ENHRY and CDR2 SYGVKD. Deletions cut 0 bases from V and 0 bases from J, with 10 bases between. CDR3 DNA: TGTGCCATCAGTGAGTCGATGCCAGGAAGCACAGATACGCAGTATTTT. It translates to CAISESMPGSTDTQYF.

CDR3 sequence: CASSLRLAIVDEQFF. In DNA, the CDR3 is TGTGCCAGCAGCTTAAGGCTAGCGATCGTGGATGAGCAGTTCTTC. This chain joins TRBV7-8 and TRBJ2-1, with a tentative D call TRBD2 (6 bases). V lost 2 bases and J 8 bases, leaving 16 bases between the germline ends. The germline V gene has CDR1 SGHVS and CDR2 FQNEAQ. The CDR3 loop spans 15 amino acids.

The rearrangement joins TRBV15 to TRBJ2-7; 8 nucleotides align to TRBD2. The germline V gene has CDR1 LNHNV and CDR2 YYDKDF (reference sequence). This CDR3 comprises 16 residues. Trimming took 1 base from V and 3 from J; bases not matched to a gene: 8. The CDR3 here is CATSRVGGDNSYEQYF. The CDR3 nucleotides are TGTGCCACCAGCAGAGTCGGGGGGGACAATAGCTACGAGCAGTACTTC.

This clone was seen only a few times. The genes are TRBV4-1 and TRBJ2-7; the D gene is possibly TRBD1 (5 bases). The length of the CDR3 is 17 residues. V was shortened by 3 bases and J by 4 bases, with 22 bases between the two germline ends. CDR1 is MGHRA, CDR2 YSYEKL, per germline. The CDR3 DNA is TGCGCCAGCAGCCAGGCAGGGTTTACCCTTCACCGGTACGAGCAGTACTTC. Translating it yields CASSQAGFTLHRYEQYF.

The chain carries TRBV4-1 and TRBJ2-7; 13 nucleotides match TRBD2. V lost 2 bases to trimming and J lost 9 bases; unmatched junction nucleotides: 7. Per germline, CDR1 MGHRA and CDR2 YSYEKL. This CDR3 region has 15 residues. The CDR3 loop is CASSQILAGGLGQYF. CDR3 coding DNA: TGCGCCAGCAGCCAAATACTAGCGGGAGGGCTAGGGCAGTACTTC.

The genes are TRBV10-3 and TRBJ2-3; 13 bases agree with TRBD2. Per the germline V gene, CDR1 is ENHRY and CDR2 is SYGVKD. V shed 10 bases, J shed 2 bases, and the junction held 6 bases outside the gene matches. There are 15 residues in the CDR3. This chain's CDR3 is CATRLAGGNTDTQYF. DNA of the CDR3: TGTGCCACCCGACTAGCGGGGGGCAACACAGATACGCAGTATTTT.

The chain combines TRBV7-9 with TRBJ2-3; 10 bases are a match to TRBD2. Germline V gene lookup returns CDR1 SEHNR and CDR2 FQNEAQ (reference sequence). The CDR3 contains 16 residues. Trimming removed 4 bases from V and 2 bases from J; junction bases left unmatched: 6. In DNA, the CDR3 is TGTGCCAGCAGCTCTATAGCGGGGGGACCCACAGATACGCAGTATTTT. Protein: CASSSIAGGPTDTQYF.

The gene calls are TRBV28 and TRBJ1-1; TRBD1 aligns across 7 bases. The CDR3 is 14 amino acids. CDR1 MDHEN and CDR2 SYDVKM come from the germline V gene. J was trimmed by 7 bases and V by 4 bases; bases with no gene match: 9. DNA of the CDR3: TGTGCCAGCAGTTCCCCGGGACAGCAATATGAAGCTTTCTTT. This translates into CASSSPGQQYEAFF.